These 31 T cell receptor beta chains were sequenced from one sample in a study of blood T cell repertoires in COVID-19. TCRdb keeps only in-frame clones here, not all; method: immunoSEQ multiplex PCR. The sample includes about 300,000 clones, just under 90% of them seen just once. The sample comprised peripheral blood. The receptor source for this set is a woman aged 25 to 39 with COVID-19, enrolled during active disease.

The V call is TRBV7-2, the J call TRBJ1-5, with 7 bases aligning to TRBD1. The ends lost 6 bases at V and 8 bases at J; junction bases unmatched: 13. The CDR3 spans 15 residues. Germline V gene sequence: CDR1 SGHTA, CDR2 FQGNSA. The CDR3 spells CASSPRTGGMEPQHF. The CDR3 nucleotides are TGTGCCAGCAGTCCCCGGACAGGCGGGATGGAGCCCCAGCATTTT.

The V and J genes are TRBV10-2 and TRBJ1-6, with TRBD1 matching 7 bases. The CDR3 length is 15 residues. Germline CDR1 is WSHSY and CDR2 is SAAADI. V lost 8 bases to trimming and J lost 7 bases; unmatched junction nucleotides: 11. The CDR3 DNA is TGCGCCAGCGGGGCCACGACAGGGTCGAATTCACCCCTCCACTTT. Protein sequence: CASGATTGSNSPLHF.

The chain combines TRBV13 with TRBJ1-6; 7 bases fit TRBD1. The CDR3 sequence is 13 residues long. Per germline, CDR1 PRHDT and CDR2 FYEKMQ (reference sequence). V shed 4 bases, J shed 7 bases, and the junction held 1 base outside the gene matches. CDR3 bases: TGTGCCAGCAGCTCGACAGGGAATTCACCCCTCCACTTT. It encodes CASSSTGNSPLHF.

The rearrangement links TRBV6-2 or TRBV6-3 to TRBJ2-7; 12 bases agree with TRBD2. CDR1 is MNHEY and CDR2 is SVGEGT in the germline V gene. With 0 bases clipped from V and 6 bases from J, the junction kept 6 bases outside the gene matches. The CDR3 spans 16 residues. CDR3: CASSYSRTSGDGEQYF. Written as DNA, the CDR3 is TGTGCCAGCAGTTACTCCCGGACTAGCGGGGATGGCGAGCAGTACTTC.

The rearrangement uses TRBV7-2 and TRBJ2-3; D may be TRBD2 (6 bases). From germline, CDR1 is SGHTA and CDR2 FQGNSA. The CDR3 sequence is 14 residues long. V lost 7 bases and J 2 bases, leaving 13 bases between the germline ends. The CDR3 here is CASNWDLYTDTQYF. The CDR3 DNA follows: TGTGCCAGCAACTGGGACTTATACACAGATACGCAGTATTTT.

The chain links TRBV5-5 to TRBJ1-2; 8 nucleotides line up with TRBD1. Germline trimming cut 3 bases from V and 4 bases from J; bases unmatched to any gene: 8. The CDR3 spans 15 residues. The germline V gene has CDR1 SGHKS and CDR2 YYEKEE (reference sequence). CDR3 DNA: TGTGCCAGCAGCTCCTTGGGACAGGACCGCTATGGCTACACCTTC. It codes for CASSSLGQDRYGYTF. The entire variable domain, with the rest obtained from reference TRBV5-5 and TRBJ1-2, is as follows: DAGVTQSPTHLIKTRGQQVTLRCSPISGHKSVSWYQQVLGQGPQFIFQYYEKEERGRGNFPDRFSARQFPNYSSELNVNALLLGDSALYLCASSSLGQDRYGYTFGSGTRLTVV.

The chain carries TRBV11-2 and TRBJ2-3; D is ambiguous. The germline V and J ends were trimmed by 2 bases and 8 bases, with 5 bases remaining between them. This CDR3 comprises 11 residues. Germline values: CDR1 SGHAT, CDR2 FQNNGV. The CDR3 reads CASSLSFTQYF. The CDR3 DNA follows: TGTGCCAGCAGCTTATCGTTTACGCAGTATTTT.

The genes are TRBV6-4 and TRBJ1-1; TRBD1 agrees at 10 bases. CDR3 size: 14 residues. V was pared by 2 bases and J by 8 bases, with 5 bases of the junction left unmatched. Germline assignment: CDR1 MRHNA and CDR2 SNTAGT. The CDR3 here is CASSDNGQGEEAFF. The CDR3 nucleotides are TGTGCCAGCAGTGACAACGGACAGGGGGAGGAAGCTTTCTTT.

The chain links TRBV6-2 or TRBV6-3 to TRBJ1-1; TRBD1 aligns across 7 bases. V was pared by 0 bases and J by 2 bases, with 9 bases of the junction left unmatched. CDR3 length: 17 residues. Germline CDR1 reads MNHEY; CDR2 reads SVGEGT. CDR3 in DNA: TGTGCCAGCAGTTACTCAGCAGGGGGGCAGCCTAACACTGAAGCTTTCTTT. This codes for CASSYSAGGQPNTEAFF.

The V gene is TRBV5-6, the J gene TRBJ2-7, with D uncertain. The CDR3 is 14 residues long. V gave up 1 base and J gave up 2 bases, with 10 bases separating them. The germline CDR1 and CDR2 sequences are SGHDT and YYEEEE. The CDR3 sequence: CASSLSPKPYEQYF. CDR3 in DNA: TGTGCCAGCAGCTTGAGCCCGAAACCCTACGAGCAGTACTTC.

The chain has TRBV2 and TRBJ1-3, with a weak D call TRBD1 (6 bases). Deletions cut 4 bases from V and 0 bases from J, with 10 bases between. This CDR3 has 15 residues. Germline V gene lookup returns CDR1 SNHLY and CDR2 FYNNEI. CDR3 nucleotide sequence: TGTGCCAGCAGTGTTCAGGGGCTCTCTGGAAACACCATATATTTT. It specifies CASSVQGLSGNTIYF.

This chain links TRBV6-6 with TRBJ1-5, with 9 bases fitting TRBD1. The length of the CDR3 is 16 residues. V lost 0 bases, J lost 7 bases, and 7 bases stayed unmatched. Germline V gene data show CDR1 as MNHNY and CDR2 as SVGAGI (reference sequence). CDR3 nucleotides: TGTGCCAGCAGTTACTCAGGACAGGGGCGTAAACAGCCCCAGCATTTT. Protein: CASSYSGQGRKQPQHF.

This chain connects TRBV4-1 to TRBJ1-4; TRBD1 matches 7 bases. The germline gives CDR1 MGHRA, CDR2 YSYEKL. Losses at the gene ends were 3 bases for V and 12 bases for J; bases not matched to a gene: 10. The CDR3 sequence is 14 residues long. The CDR3 DNA is TGCGCCAGCAGCCAGAGGGACAGTAGGAGGGAACTGTTTTTT. This encodes CASSQRDSRRELFF.

This sequence joins TRBV3-1 (or the pseudogene TRBV3-2) and TRBJ2-1, with TRBD1 matching over 10 bases. The V segment lost 6 bases and the J segment 4 bases; nucleotides outside the gene matches: 21. CDR1 and CDR2 (germline): LGHDT, YNNKEL (reference sequence). The CDR3 has 20 amino acids. The CDR3 DNA follows: TGTGCCAGCAGACAAACGCCGGGACAGGGGCGTCAGCGGGGGTACAATGAGCAGTTCTTC. Translating it yields CASRQTPGQGRQRGYNEQFF.

This clone was picked up a small number of times. The V call is TRBV7-9, the J call TRBJ2-2; maybe TRBD1 (5 bases). CDR3 length: 13 residues. V gave up 7 bases and J gave up 5 bases, with 11 bases separating them. Looked up from germline, CDR1 is SEHNR and CDR2 is FQNEAQ (reference sequence). CDR3 amino acids: CASTLSGTGELFF. CDR3 sequence (DNA): TGTGCCAGCACCCTGTCAGGGACCGGGGAGCTGTTTTTT.

The rearrangement uses TRBV7-9 and TRBJ2-5; D might be TRBD2 (5 bases). This CDR3 is 14 amino acids long. The germline gives CDR1 SEHNR, CDR2 FQNEAQ (reference sequence). V shed 1 base and J shed 1 base, with 7 bases lying between them. CDR3 amino acids: CASSLVATQETQYF. DNA for the CDR3: TGTGCCAGCAGCTTAGTAGCGACCCAAGAGACCCAGTACTTC.

V is TRBV29-1 and J is TRBJ1-1, with D unresolved. CDR1 and CDR2 from the germline V gene are SQVTM and ANQGSEA. The CDR3 totals 14 residues. V was shortened by 4 bases and J by 0 bases, with 12 bases between the two germline ends. CDR3 DNA sequence: TGCAGCGTTGGAGAGGGCAAGGTGAACACTGAAGCTTTCTTT. Translated, it gives CSVGEGKVNTEAFF.

The genes are TRBV6-6 and TRBJ1-5, with D maybe TRBD1 (5 bases). Trimming took 2 bases from V and 5 from J, leaving 13 bases between them. CDR3 length: 15 amino acids. Germline assignment: CDR1 MNHNY and CDR2 SVGAGI (reference sequence). The CDR3: CASSYSRVNDQPQHF. Here the CDR3 DNA reads TGTGCCAGCAGTTACAGCAGGGTGAACGATCAGCCCCAGCATTTT.

The gene calls are TRBV7-2 and TRBJ2-7; 9 positions agree with TRBD2. The V gene end was trimmed by 5 bases and the J gene end by 0 bases; junction bases not matched to a gene: 2. The CDR3 runs to 14 residues. CDR1 is SGHTA and CDR2 is FQGNSA in the germline V gene. The DNA for the CDR3 is TGTGCCAGCAGCGCACTAGCGGGCTCCTACGAGCAGTACGTC. It codes for CASSALAGSYEQYV.

This chain connects TRBV11-2 to TRBJ2-2, with a possible D match to TRBD1 (7 bases). The germline V gene encodes CDR1 SGHAT and CDR2 FQNNGV. The CDR3 totals 16 residues. V gave up 1 base and J gave up 5 bases, with 14 bases separating them. In DNA, the CDR3 is TGTGCCAGCAGCTTAGGGGCAGGGGGGATTACCGGGGAGCTGTTTTTT. The encoded protein is CASSLGAGGITGELFF.

The V call is TRBV2, the J call TRBJ1-5; the match to TRBD1 covers 9 bases. The germline CDR1 and CDR2 sequences are SNHLY and FYNNEI. The CDR3 has 14 amino acids. The J segment lost 2 bases and the V segment lost 7 bases, leaving 3 bases of the junction unmatched. The CDR3 DNA follows: TGTGCCAGCACCCGGGACAGGGGCAATCAGCCCCAGCATTTT. The encoded protein is CASTRDRGNQPQHF.

The chain links TRBV5-1 to TRBJ1-5; D might be TRBD1 (6 bases). With 4 bases removed from V and 6 bases from J, the gap between germline ends came to 14 bases. Per the germline V gene, CDR1 is SGHRS and CDR2 is YFSETQ. The CDR3 is 14 amino acids. The CDR3 sequence is CASSPGDPGQPQHF. In DNA form, the CDR3 reads TGCGCCAGCAGCCCAGGGGATCCGGGTCAGCCCCAGCATTTT.

V is TRBV5-1 and J is TRBJ2-1; 13 bases map to TRBD2. This CDR3 region has 17 residues. Germline loops: CDR1 SGHRS, CDR2 YFSETQ. V lost 2 bases and J lost 6; bases outside the gene matches: 8. CDR3 loop: CASSLGVGLAGINEQFF. As DNA, the CDR3 is TGCGCCAGCAGCTTAGGTGTGGGACTAGCGGGGATCAATGAGCAGTTCTTC. Variable domain in full (rest from reference TRBV5-1 and TRBJ2-1): KAGVTQTPRYLIKTRGQQVTLSCSPISGHRSVSWYQQTPGQGLQFLFEYFSETQRNKGNFPGRFSGRQFSNSRSEMNVSTLELGDSALYLCASSLGVGLAGINEQFFGPGTRLTVL.

The chain combines TRBV7-9 with TRBJ1-6, with 9 bases that match TRBD1. The germline gives CDR1 SEHNR, CDR2 FQNEAQ (reference sequence). Germline trimming cut 2 bases from V and 9 bases from J; bases unmatched to any gene: 5. The CDR3 is 15 amino acids. CDR3 DNA: TGTGCCAGCAGCTTACGGACAGGGGATTTTTCACCCCTCCACTTT. Amino acids: CASSLRTGDFSPLHF.

This clone was picked up one time. Distinct nucleotide sequences in the sample also encode this CDR3. This chain joins TRBV7-9 and TRBJ1-2, with a possible D match to TRBD1 (6 bases). The V gene's germline CDR1 is SEHNR and CDR2 FQNEAQ (reference sequence). The CDR3 consists of 13 residues. The germline V and J ends were trimmed by 3 bases and 4 bases, with 9 bases remaining between them. In DNA form, the CDR3 reads TGTGCCAGCAGCTTTGGGGGGGCCTATGGCTACACCTTC. Translated: CASSFGGAYGYTF.

The sample holds a few counts of this clone. The chain links TRBV7-9 to TRBJ1-3; perhaps TRBD1 as D (6 bases). The V gene lost 6 bases and the J gene lost 2 bases, with 14 bases spanning the gap. The CDR3 is 15 amino acids. From germline, CDR1 is SEHNR and CDR2 FQNEAQ (reference sequence). Written as DNA, the CDR3 is TGTGCCAGCAGTTCGGAAGGGGGAACTGGAAACACCATATATTTT. Amino acid sequence: CASSSEGGTGNTIYF.

V is TRBV9 and J is TRBJ2-2, with a tentative D call TRBD2 (5 bases). The CDR3 is made up of 16 amino acids. The V and J ends lost 1 base and 0 bases respectively, with 10 bases between them. The V gene's germline CDR1 is SGDLS and CDR2 YYNGEE. CDR3 DNA sequence: TGTGCCAGCAGCGTAAGGAGTAGCGCGAACACCGGGGAGCTGTTTTTT. Encoded protein: CASSVRSSANTGELFF.

This clone has only one observation. The V call is TRBV28, the J call TRBJ2-1; a weak D match, TRBD1 (5 bases). This CDR3 contains 14 residues. Germline V lookup: CDR1 MDHEN, CDR2 SYDVKM. V was clipped by 7 bases and J by 4 bases, with 14 bases between them. The CDR3 sequence: CASKAGWLYNEQFF. DNA of the CDR3: TGTGCCAGCAAAGCAGGGTGGCTTTACAATGAGCAGTTCTTC.

The chain uses TRBV28 and TRBJ1-6, with TRBD1 identical over 7 bases. Germline V lookup: CDR1 MDHEN, CDR2 SYDVKM. The CDR3 is 16 residues long. Trimming at V came to 2 bases and at J to 8 bases, leaving 9 bases not matched to a gene. The CDR3 loop reads CASSLPRQGRHSPLHF. The CDR3 nucleotides are TGTGCCAGCAGTTTACCCCGACAGGGTCGTCATTCACCCCTCCACTTT.

The chain joins TRBV11-2 to TRBJ2-3; D possibly corresponds to TRBD2 (6 bases). CDR3 size: 16 residues. Germline loops: CDR1 SGHAT, CDR2 FQNNGV. The germline V and J ends were trimmed by 4 bases and 5 bases, with 19 bases remaining between them. CDR3 nucleotides: TGTGCCAGCAGCTACCGGCGCGGGGCGCGTGGAGATACGCAGTATTTT. Encoded protein: CASSYRRGARGDTQYF.

In its sample, this clone was seen once. The chain uses TRBV7-9 and TRBJ2-1; 7 positions match TRBD2. This CDR3 is built from 14 residues. In germline, CDR1 is SEHNR, CDR2 FQNEAQ (reference sequence). V lost 5 bases, J lost 3 bases, and 4 bases stayed unmatched. The DNA for the CDR3 is TGTGCCAGCAGCCTCCGGGGGGACTACAATGAGCAGTTCTTC. Translation: CASSLRGDYNEQFF.